The rows below give T cell receptor beta chains drawn from one sample of a study of T cell changes during pregnancy in multiple sclerosis. Measured with immunoSEQ multiplex PCR; TCRdb has only the in-frame clones, and not every one. Counted here are 45,000 to 60,000 clones, 90% occurring once; the ten biggest clones make up less than 4%. Sequenced material: CD8+ T cells from peripheral blood mononuclear cells, taken before pregnancy. All receptors derive from a female donor with multiple sclerosis, enrolled in a pregnancy study. CDR3s include the opening cysteine and the closing phenylalanine or tryptophan. The D gene is left open where the match is weak. Clone sizes are given selectively: once, few, many, or a class where the clone is expanded.

-	TRBV10-2	-	TRBJ1-5	TGCGCCAGCAGTCAACCCGGGGCCGGAGGGGATCAGCCCCAGCATTTT	CASSQPGAGGDQPQHF
-	TRBV13	-	TRBJ2-7	TGTGCCAGCAGCCTGGTGCAGGGGCAGGGAGCCCACGAGCAGTACTTC	CASSLVQGQGAHEQYF
-	TRBV4-2	TRBD1	TRBJ1-1	TGTGCCAGCAGCCAGGTTTCACTACAGGGGAGAGAGGCTGAAGCTTTCTTT	CASSQVSLQGREAEAFF
-	TRBV6-5	-	TRBJ1-2	TGTGCCAGCAGTTATGGTACCCCGAACGGGTATGGCTACACCTTC	CASSYGTPNGYGYTF
-	TRBV9	TRBD1	TRBJ1-4	TGTGCCAGCAGCGATGGGACAGGCGACAATGAAAAACTGTTTTTT	CASSDGTGDNEKLFF
-	TRBV2	TRBD1	TRBJ2-7	TGTGCCAGCAGTGTGGGTCAGGGGGCGAACGAGCAGTACTTC	CASSVGQGANEQYF
once	TRBV9	-	TRBJ2-7	TGTGCCAGCAGCGTAGAACGGGGGAGTCCCTCGGACGAGCAGTACTTC	CASSVERGSPSDEQYF
once	TRBV9	-	TRBJ1-3	TGTGCCAGCAGCGTATCCCTGATGCAGGGCGGAAACACCATATATTTT	CASSVSLMQGGNTIYF
-	TRBV4-3	TRBD1	TRBJ1-3	TGCGCCAGCAGCCCCCGGGACAGCTCTGGAAACACCATATATTTT	CASSPRDSSGNTIYF
-	TRBV4-2	-	TRBJ1-5	TGTGCCAGCAGCCAAGAATTTAGGGGCGGCCAGCCCCAGCATTTT	CASSQEFRGGQPQHF
-	TRBV9	-	TRBJ2-2	TGTGCCAGCAGCCCCAGGGGCACCGGGGAGCTGTTTTTT	CASSPRGTGELFF
once	TRBV5-6	-	TRBJ2-2	TGTGCCAGCAGACCCGAGACTAGCACCGGGGAGCTGTTTTTT	CASRPETSTGELFF
-	TRBV5-1	-	TRBJ2-5	TGCGCCAGCAGCCGCCAAGAGACCCAGTACTTC	CASSRQETQYF
-	TRBV27	-	TRBJ2-5	TGTGCCAGCAGTTTCGGAGGCCAGACCCAGTACTTC	CASSFGGQTQYF
-	TRBV9	-	TRBJ2-7	TGTGCCAGCAGCGGAGGACGGGCGACTACCGACTACGAGCAGTACTTC	CASSGGRATTDYEQYF
-	TRBV5-6	TRBD2	TRBJ2-2	TGTGCCAGCAGCCCCGGGACTAGCGGGGGCGGGGAGCTGTTTTTT	CASSPGTSGGGELFF
-	TRBV4-3	TRBD2	TRBJ2-7	TGCGCCAGCAGCCAAGAGCCTAGCGGGGGGGCCGCCGAGCAGTACTTC	CASSQEPSGGAAEQYF
-	TRBV5-4	TRBD1	TRBJ1-1	TGTGCCAGCAGCCGGGGACAGGAGAACACTGAAGCTTTCTTT	CASSRGQENTEAFF
-	TRBV5-6	TRBD1	TRBJ2-3	TGTGCCAGCAGCTTGGCCGGGGACAGGGGACTCCTTAGCACAGATACGCAGTATTTT	CASSLAGDRGLLSTDTQYF
-	TRBV6-1	TRBD2	TRBJ2-7	TGTGCCAGCAGGGTGGCTAGCGGGCTTTCCTACGAGCAGTACTTC	CASRVASGLSYEQYF
once	TRBV4-2	TRBD2	TRBJ2-2	TGTGCCAGCAGCCAAGCGGGGGGAGGGGAGCTGTTTTTT	CASSQAGGGELFF
-	TRBV5-6	-	TRBJ1-6	TGTGCCAGCAGCTCGTTTAATTCACCCCTCCACTTT	CASSSFNSPLHF
-	TRBV15	TRBD1	TRBJ2-1	TGTGCCACCAGCAGACCCGGGACAGTCCACAATGAGCAGTTCTTC	CATSRPGTVHNEQFF
-	TRBV19	-	TRBJ1-1	TGTGCCAGTAGTATAGGTCAAGGGGACACTGAAGCTTTCTTT	CASSIGQGDTEAFF
-	TRBV5-6	TRBD1	TRBJ2-2	TGTGCCAGCAGCTGGGCTGACAGGGGTAACACCGGGGAGCTGTTTTTT	CASSWADRGNTGELFF
-	TRBV7-8	-	TRBJ2-3	TGTGCCAGCAGCCCAATCCGGGCAGATACGCAGTATTTT	CASSPIRADTQYF
-	TRBV13	TRBD2	TRBJ2-1	TGTGCCAGCAGCCAACGTGCTAGCGGTATGTACAATGAGCAGTTCTTC	CASSQRASGMYNEQFF
-	TRBV10-3	-	TRBJ1-1	TGTGCCATCAGTGAGGAAGGGGTGAACACTGAAGCTTTCTTT	CAISEEGVNTEAFF
-	TRBV5-1	TRBD1	TRBJ1-2	TGCGCCAGCAGCTCTACTCAGACAGGGCCTTCTAACTATGGCTACACCTTC	CASSSTQTGPSNYGYTF
-	TRBV2	TRBD1	TRBJ1-2	TGTGCCAGCAGTGAATGGCAGGGGGACTATGGCTACACCTTC	CASSEWQGDYGYTF
-	TRBV7-9	TRBD1	TRBJ2-1	TGTGCCAGCAGCCCCAGACAGGGGGCCAATGAGCAGTTCTTC	CASSPRQGANEQFF
-	TRBV11-2	-	TRBJ2-7	TGTGCCAGCAGCCTGGCCCAAGTTATTTCCTACGAGCAGTACTTC	CASSLAQVISYEQYF